This TCR beta chain originates from a study of T cell repertoires and HLA-DP antigens (dated by TCRdb to between 2017 and 2018). Study-level background: The study used an in vitro model of CD4+ T cell alloreactivity against allogeneic HLA-DP presented by transduced HeLa cells. Compared with self, one alloantigen differed at one amino acid in the peptide-binding groove and the other differed at under eleven, modelling structurally similar versus dissimilar alloantigens. Of the three donors, two were male and one was female, and their ages ranged from the 18-to-29 age band up to the 60-to-69 age band. The average DNA input was around 220 ng for sorted CD137+CD4+ samples versus roughly 1.1 ug for pre-culture CD4+ samples.

About this clone itself: This clone's antigen is unknown. Per-base qualities were not stored, and no clone one base away is much larger.

There are 14 amino acids in the CDR3, from cysteine to phenylalanine inclusive. Only CDR3 DNA is held: 42 bases, read in frame from base 1. Relative to germline, V is 2 bases shorter and J is 2 bases shorter, with 10 bases between their ends. For CDR1 and CDR2, the germline V gene lists SGHAT and FQNNGV. The immunoSEQ multiplex PCR, with forward primers for 54 TRBV segments and reverse primers for 13 TRBJ segments, was used to amplify TCRB CDR3 regions. For pre-culture CD4+ samples, sequencing was done at deep resolution with a target of around 210,000 T cell genomes. Sequencing of the amplicons was done on an Illumina HiSeq System, giving 87 bp reads that spanned the CDR3. Per the source publication's procedure: PCR and sequencing errors in the reads were corrected, and CDR3 regions were defined by aligning to IMGT reference sequences. Synthetic template pools were used to estimate template counts and unique rearrangement counts. Clonality was computed by subtracting Pielou's evenness from 1. The Daley-Smith estimator was used to estimate richness. Repertoire overlap was measured with Morisita's index. A clone counted as low-abundance if it appeared in cultured samples but went undetected in the pre-culture repertoire of the same donor. The source is immuneACCESS, and TCRdb retained only in-frame sequences with V and J called. Part of the clones is not carried over; for the studies checked, unresolved V genes explain less than half of this, and the remainder is unexplained. V, J and clone size derive from that table, while D and trimming were established from the DNA sequence. The sample table records around 90,000 clones; about 89% of these occur just once. The ten largest clones add up to 1.7% of the sample.

Broad study findings and their caveats: The naive and memory CD4+ repertoires were not analysed as separate populations. Clonality of sorted CD137+ cells was similar against both alloantigens (about 0.4) and much higher than in pre-culture samples (approximately 0.04). Limitations were identified as the inclusion of only a few donors, the use of a non-physiological HeLa antigen-presenting system, and the use of total CD4+ responder cells. Clones undetected before culture had an average cumulative frequency of around 40% against one allele versus around 49% against the other.

Magnetic bead negative selection was used to isolate untouched CD4+ T cells from Ficoll-separated PBMC, with an average purity of 97.7%. Magnetic beads were used to isolate untouched CD4+ T cells from Ficoll-separated PBMC, giving 95% to 98% purity with negligible CD8+ contamination. Peripheral blood mononuclear cells came from the buffy coats of a few healthy blood donors, who served as the study's donors. CMV seronegative status was shared by all three donors. The DNeasy Blood & Tissue Kit was used to extract genomic DNA. For each subject, genomic DNA from sorted CD137+CD4+ cells and from pre-culture CD4+ baseline samples underwent TCRB sequencing.

The receptor chain draws on TRBV11-2 and TRBJ2-7; a confident D gene designation cannot be given. The TCR comes from a man aged 50 to 60 in good health and CMV-seronegative. Sequencing was done on a sample of CD4+ T cells from PBMCs. The bases read TGTGCCAGCAGCTTAAGCAACACAGCCTACGAGCAGTACTTC. Protein translation: CASSLSNTAYEQYF. Joined to the reference TRBV11-2 and TRBJ2-7 proteins, this CDR3 gives the full variable domain: EAGVAQSPRYKIIEKRQSVAFWCNPISGHATLYWYQQILGQGPKLLIQFQNNGVVDDSQLPKDRFSAERLKGVDSTLKIQPAKLEDSAVYLCASSLSNTAYEQYFGPGTRLTVT.